This T cell receptor (beta chain) was sequenced for a study of CD8+ T cells in alopecia areata (dated by TCRdb to between 2017 and 2018). Context from the whole study: Treated patients were enrolled in an open-label pilot trial of oral tofacitinib at 5 to 10 mg twice daily for moderate-to-severe alopecia areata. The RNA source kit depended on sample type: the PAXgene miRNA kit for fixed scalp, the miRNeasy kit for PBMCs, and the RNeasy kit for mouse skin. On the human side, TCRbeta sequencing was run on scalp tissue and on sorted CD4+ and CD8+ peripheral blood T cells from healthy controls and from alopecia areata patients with either patchy or totalis/universalis disease. TCRbeta CDR3 regions were amplified by immunoSEQ multiplex PCR with 35 Vbeta forward and 13 Jbeta reverse primers. In both human patients and the C3H/HeJ mouse model, the study applied high-throughput TCRbeta sequencing to look at T cell clonal expansion in alopecia areata. Tofacitinib-treated patients had biopsies at baseline and at 4 and 24 weeks of treatment, with a later scalp biopsy in several patients. Clonality in the scalp was compared among normal scalp (n=4), patchy alopecia areata scalp (n=8), and alopecia totalis/universalis scalp (n=8). Tofacitinib was administered for 6 to 18 months, and 6 months of follow-up off drug were then conducted to assess delayed response and recurrence. The study at large found these results: Higher clonality and more expanded CD8+ clones were observed in lesional scalp than in normal scalp, particularly in alopecia totalis/universalis, a finding suggestive of antigenic drive. Resident alphabeta T cells in normal human skin are also sequenced, complicating scalp TCR repertoire analysis, unlike mouse skin dominated by gammadelta T cells. Compared with mice, TCR sequences shared between patients were less clear, possibly partly because of HLA diversity across the patient population.

CDR1 MGHRA and CDR2 YSYEKL were looked up in the germline V gene. Deletion took 3 bases off V and 2 bases off J, with a span of 10 bases between the germline ends. The CDR3 holds 14 amino acids from the cysteine to the phenylalanine. Only CDR3 DNA is held: 42 bases, read in frame from base 1. Library prep was done by the immunoSEQ multiplex PCR assay. For TCR sequencing, RNA was extracted from every sample and reverse transcribed into cDNA to serve as template. SuperScript III was used to make first-strand cDNA, primed with a 2:1 mix of oligo-dT and random hexamers. A synthetic immune receptor repertoire was used to assess amplification bias, and residual bias was removed computationally. As for how the authors treated the data: Raw reads were preprocessed to remove errors, and CDR3 was defined according to IMGT conventions as the region from the conserved cysteine to phenylalanine. Clonality was computed as 1 minus the Shannon entropy, with the entropy normalized by log2 of the number of productive unique TCRs. Whether each scalp clone was CD4 or CD8 was inferred by checking scalp TCRbeta sequences against the CD4 and CD8 repertoires from sorted blood. TCRdb took this table from immuneACCESS and kept in-frame rearrangements with V and J called. Such tables lack part of the clones; where checked against another copy, unresolved V genes explain under half of the gap, and the rest is unexplained. From that table come the V and J calls and clone size; the DNA was used to work out D and trimming. This sample holds 150,000 or so clones; roughly 44% were observed only once. The ten largest clones represent more than 6.5% of the sample.

A note on this clone: The antigen it recognizes is unknown. No much larger clone is present one base from it, and per-base qualities are unavailable.

From alopecia areata patients, peripheral blood was collected along with lesional scalp punch biopsies. After PBMCs were isolated by density centrifugation and stained for CD3, CD4 and CD8, a FACSAria was used to sort CD4+ and CD8+ T cells. The origin of this receptor is a human donor with alopecia areata. The chain is made from TRBV4-1 and TRBJ2-5; no D segment can be confidently identified. Material for sequencing was CD4+ T cells sorted from blood. This receptor has the CDR3 CASSHATQQETQYF. The DNA reads TGCGCCAGCAGCCACGCGACCCAACAAGAGACCCAGTACTTC.